This is a list of T cell receptor beta chains from one sample in a study of cytomegalovirus exposure and HLA in healthy donors. The assay was immunoSEQ multiplex PCR, and TCRdb's table has in-frame clones only and misses some. This sample has some 110,000 clones; about 91% occur once, and the top ten carry about 1.7%. Sequenced input: PBMCs. These receptors all come from a man aged 18 to 30 in good health and CMV-seronegative. The CDR3 runs from the conserved cysteine through the conserved F or W. The D gene is left open where the match is weak. Rows give clone size only sometimes, using once, few, many, or a class for an expanded clone.

TRBJ2-5	TRBV11-3	NA	17	NA	CASTLGVGIPGEETQYF	TGTGCCAGCACCCTAGGGGTCGGGATCCCAGGGGAAGAGACCCAGTACTTC
TRBJ1-2	TRBV5-8	NA	12	NA	CASRGGGAGYTF	TGTGCCAGCAGGGGTGGTGGAGCCGGCTACACCTTC
TRBJ2-1	TRBV9	NA	13	NA	CASSVAQYNEQFF	TGTGCCAGCAGCGTGGCTCAATACAATGAGCAGTTCTTC
TRBJ1-6	TRBV10-3	NA	19	TRBD1	CAISEPRTGGSSYNSPLHF	TGTGCCATCAGTGAGCCCAGGACAGGGGGCAGCTCCTATAATTCACCCCTCCACTTT
TRBJ2-3	TRBV7-9	NA	16	NA	CASSFYGTAGGDTQYF	TGTGCCAGCAGCTTTTATGGGACAGCCGGGGGAGATACGCAGTATTTT
TRBJ1-2	TRBV19	few	15	NA	CASSGPGTPYYGYTF	TGTGCCAGTAGTGGACCCGGGACACCATACTATGGCTACACCTTC
TRBJ2-2	TRBV5-1	NA	16	TRBD1	CASSERQGPNTGELFF	TGCGCCAGCAGCGAACGACAGGGTCCGAACACCGGGGAGCTGTTTTTT
TRBJ2-2	TRBV27	NA	18	TRBD2	CASSLSASGTANTGELFF	TGTGCCAGCAGTTTATCGGCTAGCGGGACCGCGAACACCGGGGAGCTGTTTTTT
TRBJ1-5	TRBV7-6	NA	16	NA	CASSLEQGAFDQPQHF	TGTGCCAGCAGCTTAGAACAGGGTGCGTTTGATCAGCCCCAGCATTTT
TRBJ2-6	TRBV19	NA	16	TRBD1	CASCGTGWGRNNVLTF	TGTGCCAGTTGTGGGACAGGGTGGGGAAGAAACAACGTCCTGACTTTC
TRBJ2-7	TRBV7-2	NA	16	NA	CASSLEGSIPPREQYF	TGTGCCAGCAGCTTAGAGGGGTCCATTCCGCCCCGCGAGCAGTACTTC
TRBJ1-3	TRBV6-5	NA	15	TRBD1	CASSSRQGSGNTIYF	TGTGCCAGCAGTTCCCGACAGGGATCTGGAAACACCATATATTTT
TRBJ1-5	TRBV28	NA	16	TRBD1	CASSYWGQASNQPQHF	TGTGCCAGCAGTTATTGGGGACAGGCTAGCAATCAGCCCCAGCATTTT
TRBJ2-3	TRBV6-1	NA	13	TRBD1	CASTRTGSDTQYF	TGTGCCAGCACCCGGACAGGCTCAGATACGCAGTATTTT
TRBJ1-5	TRBV6-5	NA	13	NA	CASSYSRDQPQHF	TGTGCCAGCAGTTACTCCAGGGATCAGCCCCAGCATTTT
TRBJ1-4	TRBV9	NA	15	NA	CASSVAGGRNEKLFF	TGTGCCAGCAGCGTAGCGGGGGGGAGGAATGAAAAACTGTTTTTT
TRBJ2-7	TRBV11-2	NA	13	NA	CASSLEGSYEQYF	TGTGCCAGCAGCTTAGAGGGCAGCTACGAGCAGTACTTC
TRBJ2-7	TRBV4-3	few	16	TRBD2	CASSQELAGGLYEQYF	TGCGCCAGCAGCCAAGAACTAGCGGGGGGCCTCTACGAGCAGTACTTC